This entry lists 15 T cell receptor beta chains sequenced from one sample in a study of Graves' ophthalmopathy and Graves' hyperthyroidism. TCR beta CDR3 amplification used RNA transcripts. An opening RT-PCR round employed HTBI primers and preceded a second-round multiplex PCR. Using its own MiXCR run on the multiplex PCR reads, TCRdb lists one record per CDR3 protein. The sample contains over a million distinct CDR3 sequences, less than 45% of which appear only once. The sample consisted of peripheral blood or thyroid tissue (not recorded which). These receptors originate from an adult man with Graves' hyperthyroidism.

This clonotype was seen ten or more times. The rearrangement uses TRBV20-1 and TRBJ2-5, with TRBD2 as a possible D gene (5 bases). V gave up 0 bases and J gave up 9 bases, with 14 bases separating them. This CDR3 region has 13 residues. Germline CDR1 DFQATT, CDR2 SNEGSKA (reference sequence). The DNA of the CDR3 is TGCAGTGCTAGAGAGGCTTACAACGGGGCCCAGTACTTC. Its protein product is CSAREAYNGAQYF.

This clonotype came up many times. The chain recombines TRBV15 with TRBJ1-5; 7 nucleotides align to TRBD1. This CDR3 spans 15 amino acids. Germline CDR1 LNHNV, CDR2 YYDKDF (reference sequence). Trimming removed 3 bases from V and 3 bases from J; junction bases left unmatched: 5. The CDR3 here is CATSRGDRVNQPQHF. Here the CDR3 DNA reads TGTGCCACCAGCAGGGGCGACAGGGTCAATCAGCCCCAGCATTTT. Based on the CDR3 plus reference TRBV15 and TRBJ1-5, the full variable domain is DAMVIQNPRYQVTQFGKPVTLSCSQTLNHNVMYWYQQKSSQAPKLLFHYYDKDFNNEADTPDNFQSRRPNTSFCFLDIRSPGLGDTAMYLCATSRGDRVNQPQHFGDGTRLSIL.

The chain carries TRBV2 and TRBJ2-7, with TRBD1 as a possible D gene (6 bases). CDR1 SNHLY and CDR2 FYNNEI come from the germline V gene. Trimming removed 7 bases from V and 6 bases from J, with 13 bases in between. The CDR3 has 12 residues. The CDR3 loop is CASNRDQGEQYF. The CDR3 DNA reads TGTGCCAGCAACAGGGATCAGGGCGAGCAGTACTTC.

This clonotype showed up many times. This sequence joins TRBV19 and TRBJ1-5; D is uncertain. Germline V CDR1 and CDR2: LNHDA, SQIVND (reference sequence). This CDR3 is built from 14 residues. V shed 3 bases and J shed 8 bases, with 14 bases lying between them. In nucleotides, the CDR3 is TGTGCCAGTAGTATTTCCGGGTTTAATGAGCCCCAGCATTTT. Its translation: CASSISGFNEPQHF.

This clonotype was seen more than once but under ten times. The CDR3 bases are TGTGCCAGCAGCGACCAGGGGCGCCACTACGACAATCAGCCCCAGCATTTT. Its translation is CASSDQGRHYDNQPQHF. The gene calls are TRBV5-6 and TRBJ1-5; D might be TRBD1 (6 bases). The CDR3 is 17 amino acids. CDR1 and CDR2 (germline): SGHDT, YYEEEE. V was pared by 4 bases and J by 3 bases, with 20 bases between. Full variable domain (missing parts from reference TRBV5-6 and TRBJ1-5): DAGVTQSPTHLIKTRGQQVTLRCSPKSGHDTVSWYQQALGQGPQFIFQYYEEEERQRGNFPDRFSGHQFPNYSSELNVNALLLGDSALYLCASSDQGRHYDNQPQHFGDGTRLSIL.

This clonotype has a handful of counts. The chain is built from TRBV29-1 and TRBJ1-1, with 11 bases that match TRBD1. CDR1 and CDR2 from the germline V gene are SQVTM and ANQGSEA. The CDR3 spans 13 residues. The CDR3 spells CSAPGQGDTEAFF. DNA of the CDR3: TGCAGTGCCCCGGGACAGGGGGACACTGAAGCTTTCTTT.

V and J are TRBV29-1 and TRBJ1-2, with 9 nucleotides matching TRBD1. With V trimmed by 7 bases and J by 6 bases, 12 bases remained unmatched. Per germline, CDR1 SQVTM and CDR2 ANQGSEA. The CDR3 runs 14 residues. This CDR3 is CSAVGETGGNGYTF. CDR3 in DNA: TGCAGCGCGGTTGGGGAGACAGGGGGAAATGGCTACACCTTC.

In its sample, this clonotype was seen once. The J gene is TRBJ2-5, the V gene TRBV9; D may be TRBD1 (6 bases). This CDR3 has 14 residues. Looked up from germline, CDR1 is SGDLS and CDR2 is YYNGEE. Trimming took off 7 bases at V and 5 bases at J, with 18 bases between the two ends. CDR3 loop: CASSPSRGVETQYF. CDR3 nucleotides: TGTGCCAGCTCACCCAGCAGGGGAGTGGAGACCCAGTACTTC.

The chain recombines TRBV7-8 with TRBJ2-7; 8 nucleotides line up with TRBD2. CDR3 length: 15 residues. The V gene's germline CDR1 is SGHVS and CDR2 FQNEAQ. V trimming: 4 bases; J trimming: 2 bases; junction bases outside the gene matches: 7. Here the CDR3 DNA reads TGTGCCAGCAGCTATAGCGGGACAAAGACCTACGAGCAGTACTTC. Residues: CASSYSGTKTYEQYF.

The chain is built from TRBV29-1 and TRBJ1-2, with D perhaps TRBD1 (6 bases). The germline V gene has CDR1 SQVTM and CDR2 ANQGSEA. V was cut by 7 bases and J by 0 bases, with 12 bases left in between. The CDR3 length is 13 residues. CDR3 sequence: CSARDMTNYGYTF. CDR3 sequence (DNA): TGCAGCGCAAGGGACATGACTAACTATGGCTACACCTTC.

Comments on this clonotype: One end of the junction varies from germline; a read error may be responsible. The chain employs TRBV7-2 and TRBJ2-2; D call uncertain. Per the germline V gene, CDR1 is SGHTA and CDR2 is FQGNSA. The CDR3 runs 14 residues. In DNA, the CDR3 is TGTGCCGGCAGCTCAGTAAAGGGCGCCGGGGAGCTGTTTTTT. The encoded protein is CAGSSVKGAGELFF.

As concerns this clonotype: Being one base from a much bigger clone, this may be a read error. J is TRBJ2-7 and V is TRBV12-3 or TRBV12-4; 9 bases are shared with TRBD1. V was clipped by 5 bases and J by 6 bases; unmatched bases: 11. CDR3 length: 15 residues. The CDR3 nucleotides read TGTGCCAGCAGTCCCTCGACAGGGGGAGGTGGCGAGCAGTACTTC. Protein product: CASSPSTGGGGEQYF.

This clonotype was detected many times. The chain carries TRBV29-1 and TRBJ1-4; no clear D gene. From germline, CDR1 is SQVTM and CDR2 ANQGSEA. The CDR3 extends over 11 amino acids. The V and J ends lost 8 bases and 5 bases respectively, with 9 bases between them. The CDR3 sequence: CSFQYNEKLFF. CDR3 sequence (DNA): TGCAGCTTTCAGTACAATGAAAAACTGTTTTTT.

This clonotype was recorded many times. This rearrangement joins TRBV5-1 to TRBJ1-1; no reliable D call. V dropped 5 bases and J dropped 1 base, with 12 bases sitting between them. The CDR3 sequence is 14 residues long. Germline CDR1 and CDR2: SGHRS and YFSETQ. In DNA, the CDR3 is TGCGCCAGCAGGAAACGCACAGCGAACACTGAAGCTTTCTTT. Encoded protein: CASRKRTANTEAFF.

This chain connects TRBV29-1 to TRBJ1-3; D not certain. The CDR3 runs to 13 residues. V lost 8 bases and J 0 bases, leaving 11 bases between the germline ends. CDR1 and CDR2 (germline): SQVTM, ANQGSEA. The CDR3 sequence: CSLASSSGNTIYF. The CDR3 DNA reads TGCAGCTTGGCCTCGAGCTCTGGAAACACCATATATTTT.